These T cell receptor beta chains were read from a single sample in a study of blood T cell repertoires in COVID-19. Profiling relied on immunoSEQ multiplex PCR, and the TCRdb table lists in-frame clones only, not all of them. The table has 90,000 or so clones, 65% to 85% seen once. Sequencing used peripheral blood. All receptors derive from a man older than 75 with active or convalescent COVID-19. Each CDR3 is given with its conserved first and last residue. A D gene is named only where the DNA matches it firmly. Clone size appears in some rows only: once, few, many, or a class for an expanded clone.

J	D	size	length	V	DNA	CDR3
TRBJ2-3	TRBD2	.	18	TRBV20-1	TGCAGTGCTAGTGACCCCCAACTAGCGGGGGTCTTCACAGATACGCAGTATTTT	CSASDPQLAGVFTDTQYF
TRBJ2-3	.	.	15	TRBV7-3	TGTGCCAGCAGCCCAGGTGAACGGCGCACAGATACGCAGTATTTT	CASSPGERRTDTQYF
TRBJ1-2	TRBD1	once	16	TRBV18	TGTGCCAGCTCACCACGGGGACAGGGGGCCGGTTATGGCTACACCTTC	CASSPRGQGAGYGYTF
TRBJ2-1	.	.	13	TRBV7-2	TGTGCCAGCAGTAGGAGCAGGGTGAATGAGCAGTTCTTC	CASSRSRVNEQFF
TRBJ1-2	TRBD1	.	14	TRBV5-1	TGCGCCAGCAGCTTGACGACAGGGGACTATGGCTACACCTTC	CASSLTTGDYGYTF
TRBJ1-1	.	.	12	TRBV12-3/TRBV12-4	TGTGCCAGCAATGGCCAAGGAGCTGAAGCTTTCTTT	CASNGQGAEAFF
TRBJ1-2	TRBD1	few	14	TRBV15	TGTGCCACCAGCCCCCGAGGACAGGCCTATGGCTACACCTTC	CATSPRGQAYGYTF
TRBJ1-2	.	.	14	TRBV10-3	TGTGCCATCAGTGAGGACATCACTAACTATGGCTACACCTTC	CAISEDITNYGYTF
TRBJ2-5	.	.	12	TRBV19	TGTGCCAGCCCGGGAACTAAAGAGACCCAGTACTTC	CASPGTKETQYF
TRBJ2-7	TRBD1	once	16	TRBV7-2	TGTGCCAGCAGCCCCTGGGGGGGACAGGGGTTCTACGAGCAGTACTTC	CASSPWGGQGFYEQYF
TRBJ2-5	TRBD2	.	19	TRBV4-2	TGTGCCAGCAGCCAAGAGGGCCCTAGCGGGGTACCGCCACAAGAGACCCAGTACTTC	CASSQEGPSGVPPQETQYF
TRBJ2-7	TRBD1	.	15	TRBV6-5	TGTGCCAGCAGGGGGACCGGGACAGGCACCTACGAGCAGTACTTC	CASRGTGTGTYEQYF
TRBJ1-1	.	few	17	TRBV4-1	TGCGCCAGCAGCCAAGGTCCTAGGCCTTCCATGAACACTGAAGCTTTCTTT	CASSQGPRPSMNTEAFF
TRBJ1-6	.	.	16	TRBV6-5	TGTGCCAGCAGTTATATGTCACAGGCTTATAATTCACCCCTCCACTTT	CASSYMSQAYNSPLHF
TRBJ1-2	TRBD1	.	15	TRBV7-3	TGTGCCAGCAGCCGAGGGACAGGGGGTGACTATGGCTACACCTTC	CASSRGTGGDYGYTF
TRBJ1-4	.	.	14	TRBV19	TGTGCCAGTAGTATGGAGGGGATGGGTGAAAAACTGTTTTTT	CASSMEGMGEKLFF
TRBJ1-4	TRBD1	.	15	TRBV4-3	TGCGCCAGCAGCCTCACAGGGGGCGCGGATGAAAAACTGTTTTTT	CASSLTGGADEKLFF
TRBJ2-3	.	.	17	TRBV4-3	TGCGCCAGCAGCCAAGATCAATTTGCGGGGGCTGGGGATACGCAGTATTTT	CASSQDQFAGAGDTQYF
TRBJ2-2	.	few	14	TRBV6-5	TGTGCCAGCAGTTGGACACAGTTCACCGGGGAGCTGTTTTTT	CASSWTQFTGELFF
TRBJ2-7	.	.	13	TRBV12-3/TRBV12-4	TGTGCCAGCAGCCCGACTTCAACCTACGAGCAGTACTTC	CASSPTSTYEQYF
TRBJ2-7	TRBD1	.	14	TRBV10-3	TGTGCCATCAGTGAACGGACAGGGTCCTACGAGCAGTACTTC	CAISERTGSYEQYF
TRBJ2-3	TRBD1	.	17	TRBV6-6	TGTGCCAGCAGTCCTCGACAGGGTTTGGCTTCCGCAGATACGCAGTATTTT	CASSPRQGLASADTQYF
TRBJ2-3	.	.	11	TRBV6-5	TGTGCCAGCAGCACTCCCGGTACGCAGTATTTT	CASSTPGTQYF
TRBJ2-2	TRBD2	.	15	TRBV4-2	TGTGCCAGCAGCGGAGCGGGGGACGGCGGCGGGGAGCTGTTTTTT	CASSGAGDGGGELFF
TRBJ2-1	TRBD2	.	15	TRBV6-6	TGTGCCAGCATTCTAGCGGGGGGGTCCTACAATGAGCAGTTCTTC	CASILAGGSYNEQFF
TRBJ1-1	TRBD1	.	14	TRBV5-1	TGCGCCAGCAGCTTCGGGACAGCAAACACTGAAGCTTTCTTT	CASSFGTANTEAFF
TRBJ1-2	TRBD1	.	15	TRBV29-1	TGCAGCGTTGACAACCCGGACAGGGCCGGCTATGGCTACACCTTC	CSVDNPDRAGYGYTF
TRBJ1-2	.	.	13	TRBV5-4	TGTGCCAGCAGCCCAGGCTTTAACTATGGCTACACCTTC	CASSPGFNYGYTF
TRBJ1-2	.	.	16	TRBV5-4	TGTGCCAGCAGCCCGGGTACAGGGAACCGAAACTATGGCTACACCTTC	CASSPGTGNRNYGYTF
TRBJ1-2	.	.	16	TRBV6-1	TGTGCCAGCAGTGAAGCCACCCAGAGCAGGGGTTACGGCTACACCTTC	CASSEATQSRGYGYTF
TRBJ1-1	TRBD1	.	14	TRBV5-4	TGTGCCAGCAGACAGGGGGTAGGGGTGACTGAAGCTTTCTTT	CASRQGVGVTEAFF
TRBJ1-1	.	.	16	TRBV6-2/TRBV6-3	TGTGCCAGCAGCCCTCTCGGTCAGGGCCTGAACACTGAAGCTTTCTTT	CASSPLGQGLNTEAFF
TRBJ2-5	.	.	16	TRBV6-2/TRBV6-3	TGTGCCAGCAGTCCACGGTTGACGTCACAGAAGGTTGCCCAGTACTTC	CASSPRLTSQKVAQYF